The TCR beta chain described here comes from a study of neurological immune-mediated disorders. This clonotype occurred many times. Its antigen is currently unknown. General study points: Across subjects, expanded clones had no CDR3 amino acid sequences in common, pointing to private repertoires in all groups.

V lost 4 bases and J lost 6, with 19 bases in between. Germline CDR1 reads SGHRS; CDR2 reads YFSETQ. CDR3 length: 15 residues. 5'RACE employing 10-nucleotide random UMIs yielded the cDNA. Over 170 million TCR-beta sequences from 15-18 subjects came out of each sequencing run. One entry per CDR3 protein, called by TCRdb with MiXCR from the 5' RACE reads. The data hold approximately 77,000 distinct CDR3 sequences, with approximately 9.4% observed a single time. Healthy control participants comprised blood bank volunteers in Maryland, USA. This receptor was obtained from a man between 45 and 60 years old in good health. Sequences were obtained from PBMCs. V usage is TRBV5-1 and J usage is TRBJ1-2, with D possibly TRBD1 on 5 matching bases. Here the CDR3 DNA reads TGCGCCAGCAGCCTATCCGGGACCTCTCCGGATGGCTACACCTTC. Translating it yields CASSLSGTSPDGYTF.